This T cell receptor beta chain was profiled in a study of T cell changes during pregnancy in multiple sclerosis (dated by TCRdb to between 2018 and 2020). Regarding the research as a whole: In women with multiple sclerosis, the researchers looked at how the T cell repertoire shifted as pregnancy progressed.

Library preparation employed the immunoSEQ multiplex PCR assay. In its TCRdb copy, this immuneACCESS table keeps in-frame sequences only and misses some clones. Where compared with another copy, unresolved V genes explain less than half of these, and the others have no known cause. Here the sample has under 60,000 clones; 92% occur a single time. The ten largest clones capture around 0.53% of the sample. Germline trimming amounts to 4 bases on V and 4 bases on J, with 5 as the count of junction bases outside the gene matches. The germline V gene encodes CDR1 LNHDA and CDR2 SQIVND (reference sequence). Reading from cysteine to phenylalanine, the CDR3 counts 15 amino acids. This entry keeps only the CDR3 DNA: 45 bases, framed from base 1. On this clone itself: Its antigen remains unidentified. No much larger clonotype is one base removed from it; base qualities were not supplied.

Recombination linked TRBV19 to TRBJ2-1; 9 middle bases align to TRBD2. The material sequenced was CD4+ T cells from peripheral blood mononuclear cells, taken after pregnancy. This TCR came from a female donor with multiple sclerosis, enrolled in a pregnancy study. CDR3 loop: CASSSIAGAYNEQFF. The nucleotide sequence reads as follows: TGTGCCAGTAGTAGTATAGCGGGAGCTTACAATGAGCAGTTCTTC.